This T cell receptor beta chain came from a study of cytomegalovirus exposure and HLA in healthy donors. At the level of the study: HLA-typed donors were the source of about 85 million unique TCRs, which an early data release held.

Study-level results: Within the data, a cluster of highly shared sequence variants was likely a sequencing artifact.

After removal of 6 bases from V and 4 bases from J, the junction contained 9 bases not matched to a gene. CDR3 length: 15 amino acids. The germline gives CDR1 SGHTA, CDR2 FQGNSA. Comments on this clone: Its antigen is unidentified.

PCR amplification relied on 60 Vbeta primers (plus 13 Jbeta primers). Per the study methods: In a later analysis, 75 million to 95 million unique TCR beta chains included roughly 11 million shared by two or more donors. Profiling relied on immunoSEQ multiplex PCR, and the TCRdb table lists in-frame clones only, not all of them. Clone size and the V and J calls come from that table; the DNA yielded D and trimming. The table includes fewer than 50,000 clones, 66% detected once. The J gene is TRBJ1-1, the V gene TRBV7-2; TRBD1 matches 9 bases. The sample consisted of PBMCs. The clonotype originates from a man aged 50-59 years in good health and CMV-seropositive. The CDR3 DNA follows: TGTGCCAGCAGGTTCCGGGACAGGGAGGGCACTGAAGCTTTCTTT. It translates to CASRFRDREGTEAFF.